What follows are 12 T cell receptor beta chains derived from one specimen sequenced in a study of neurological immune-mediated disorders. TCRdb reprocessed the 5' RACE reads with MiXCR, giving one entry per CDR3 protein. Among about 79,000 distinct CDR3 sequences listed, 13% to 15% were seen once. The sequenced sample consisted of PBMCs. Receptors originate from a woman between 45 and 65 years old in good health.

This clonotype was recorded at least ten times. J is TRBJ2-3 and V is TRBV6-2 or TRBV6-3; 14 positions match TRBD2. Germline V lookup: CDR1 MNHEY, CDR2 SVGEGT. The V gene end was trimmed by 3 bases and the J gene end by 4 bases; junction bases not matched to a gene: 6. The CDR3 loop spans 17 amino acids. CDR3 DNA: TGTGCCAGCAGTTATACGGGACTAGCGGGAGTTTCAGATACGCAGTATTTT. Translating gives CASSYTGLAGVSDTQYF.

This clonotype has at least ten counts. This rearrangement joins TRBV18 to TRBJ2-2, with D perhaps TRBD1 (5 bases). Germline V gives CDR1 KGHSH, CDR2 LQKENI. The length of the CDR3 is 15 residues. V was shortened by 4 bases and J by 5 bases, with 14 bases between the two germline ends. CDR3 region: CASSLTGVRTGELFF. The CDR3 coding sequence is TGTGCCAGCTCACTTACAGGTGTTCGTACCGGGGAGCTGTTTTTT.

This clonotype was seen repeatedly, ten times or more. The genes are TRBV10-3 and TRBJ2-1, with D perhaps TRBD1 or TRBD2 (6 bases each). V was cut by 4 bases and J by 2 bases, with 12 bases left in between. Germline CDR1 is ENHRY and CDR2 is SYGVKD. This CDR3 is 15 amino acids long. The CDR3 DNA reads as TGTGCCATCAGTGTAGAGGGGGGCCCCTACAATGAGCAGTTCTTC. This sequence encodes CAISVEGGPYNEQFF.

The rearrangement links TRBV5-1 to TRBJ1-2; TRBD1 matches 9 bases. Germline V gene lookup returns CDR1 SGHRS and CDR2 YFSETQ. There are 16 residues in the CDR3. With V trimmed by 5 bases and J by 6 bases, 14 bases remained unmatched. CDR3 in DNA: TGCGCCAGCAGACCCAGAACAGGGGGCGGGCTTGATGGCTACACCTTC. It is translated as CASRPRTGGGLDGYTF. The complete variable domain, with remaining parts taken from reference TRBV5-1 and TRBJ1-2, reads KAGVTQTPRYLIKTRGQQVTLSCSPISGHRSVSWYQQTPGQGLQFLFEYFSETQRNKGNFPGRFSGRQFSNSRSEMNVSTLELGDSALYLCASRPRTGGGLDGYTFGSGTRLTVV.

Note on this clonotype: At one end, the junction sequence differs from germline, possibly due to a read error. The CDR3 nucleotides read TGTGCAAGCAGTTACCGTAAGACCCCAAGCCCCTACGAGCAGTACTTC. It codes for CASSYRKTPSPYEQYF. The rearrangement links TRBV6-5 to TRBJ2-7; the D is unclear. Germline CDR1 MNHEY, CDR2 SVGAGI. This CDR3 has 16 amino acids.

The CDR3: CASSLKRRGEGFYEQYF. Here the CDR3 DNA reads TGTGCCAGCAGTTTAAAGAGGCGGGGTGAGGGTTTCTACGAGCAGTACTTC. The J gene is TRBJ2-7, the V gene TRBV12-3 or TRBV12-4, with D tentatively TRBD2 (6 bases). The CDR3 runs 17 residues. The V and J ends lost 2 bases and 3 bases respectively, with 20 bases between them.

This clonotype has at least ten counts. The chain combines TRBV5-1 with TRBJ1-5, with 9 positions matching TRBD1. The germline V gene has CDR1 SGHRS and CDR2 YFSETQ. V shed 4 bases and J 9 bases; nucleotides not matched to a gene: 8. The length of the CDR3 is 14 residues. The CDR3 nucleotides read TGCGCCAGCAGCCGGACAGGGGAGCAGGGGCCCCAGCATTTT. Translated, it gives CASSRTGEQGPQHF.

The genes are TRBV5-5 and TRBJ2-1, with 7 bases that match TRBD2. V dropped 10 bases and J dropped 2; count of bases not matched to a gene: 9. This CDR3 is built from 14 residues. Germline CDR1 is SGHKS and CDR2 is YYEKEE (reference sequence). CDR3 residues: CAGGGGSAYNEQFF. The CDR3 DNA reads TGTGCCGGCGGTGGCGGGAGCGCCTACAATGAGCAGTTCTTC.

This clonotype was seen only a few times. The CDR3 DNA reads TGCGCCAGCAGCTTGGACCCACAGGGTACTGGGGCCAACGTCCTGACTTTC. Encoded protein: CASSLDPQGTGANVLTF. This rearrangement joins TRBV5-1 to TRBJ2-6; the D gene is possibly TRBD1 (6 bases). The CDR3 has 17 residues. CDR1 and CDR2 (germline): SGHRS, YFSETQ. V lost 0 bases to trimming and J lost 2 bases, with 12 bases between them.

There are a few counts of this clonotype. The chain couples TRBV7-7 to TRBJ2-2; D gene ambiguous. This CDR3 is 14 amino acids long. Germline assignment: CDR1 SSHAT and CDR2 FNYEAQ (reference sequence). Between the trimmed V and J ends, which lost 6 bases and 3 bases, there was a span of 11 bases. The CDR3, as DNA: TGTGCCAGCAGTGTGGATGGTCACACCGGGGAGCTGTTTTTT. Its translation is CASSVDGHTGELFF.

This clonotype was detected ten times or more. The rearrangement joins TRBV20-1 to TRBJ1-4, with D unclear. Trimming took 1 base from V and 10 from J, leaving 13 bases between them. Germline V lookup: CDR1 DFQATT, CDR2 SNEGSKA (reference sequence). The CDR3 is made up of 13 amino acids. For the CDR3, the DNA is TGCAGTGCTAGAGTAGGGTCAGGCGGAAAACTGTTTTTT. As protein: CSARVGSGGKLFF.

This clonotype was counted a single time. The junction departs from the called germline gene at one end, perhaps through a read error. The chain has TRBV5-1 and TRBJ1-5; TRBD1 is a possible D gene (6 bases). Germline CDR1 is SGHRS and CDR2 is YFSETQ. This CDR3 spans 13 amino acids. The CDR3 reads CSSSPGGPHPQHF. The CDR3 coding sequence is TGCTCCAGCAGCCCTGGGGGCCCCCATCCCCAGCATTTT.